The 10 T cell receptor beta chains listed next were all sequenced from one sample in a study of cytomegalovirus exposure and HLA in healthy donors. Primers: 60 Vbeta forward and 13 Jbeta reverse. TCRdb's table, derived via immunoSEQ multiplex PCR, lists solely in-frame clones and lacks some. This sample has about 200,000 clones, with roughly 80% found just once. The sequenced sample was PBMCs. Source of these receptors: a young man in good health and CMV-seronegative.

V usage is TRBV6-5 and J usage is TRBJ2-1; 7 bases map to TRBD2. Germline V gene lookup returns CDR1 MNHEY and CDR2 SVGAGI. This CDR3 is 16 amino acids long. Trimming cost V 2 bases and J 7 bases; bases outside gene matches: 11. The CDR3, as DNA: TGTGCCAGCAGTTACCGCCTCCTGGGGGGGACTAATGAGCAGTTCTTC. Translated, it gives CASSYRLLGGTNEQFF.

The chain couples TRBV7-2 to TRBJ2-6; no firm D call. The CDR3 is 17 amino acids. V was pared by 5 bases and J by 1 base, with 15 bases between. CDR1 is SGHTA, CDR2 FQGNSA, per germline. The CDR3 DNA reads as TGTGCCAGCAGCCGCCCCAGGCAGTTGTCTGGGGCCAACGTCCTGACTTTC. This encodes CASSRPRQLSGANVLTF. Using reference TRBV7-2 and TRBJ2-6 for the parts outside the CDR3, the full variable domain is GAGVSQSPSNKVTEKGKDVELRCDPISGHTALYWYRQSLGQGLEFLIYFQGNSAPDKSGLPSDRFSAERTGGSVSTLTIQRTQQEDSAVYLCASSRPRQLSGANVLTFGAGSRLTVL.

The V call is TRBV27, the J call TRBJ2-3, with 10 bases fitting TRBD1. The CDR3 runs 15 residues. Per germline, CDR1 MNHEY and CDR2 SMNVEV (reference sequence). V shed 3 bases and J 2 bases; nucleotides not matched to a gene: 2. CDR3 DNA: TGTGCCAGCAGTTTGGACAGGGGGTTCACAGATACGCAGTATTTT. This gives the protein CASSLDRGFTDTQYF.

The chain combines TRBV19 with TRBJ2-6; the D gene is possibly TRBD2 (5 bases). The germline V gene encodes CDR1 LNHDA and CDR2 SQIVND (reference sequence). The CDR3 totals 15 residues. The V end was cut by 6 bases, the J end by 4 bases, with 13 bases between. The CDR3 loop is CASRLSGTGANVLTF. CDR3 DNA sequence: TGTGCCAGTAGATTGTCGGGAACCGGGGCCAACGTCCTGACTTTC.

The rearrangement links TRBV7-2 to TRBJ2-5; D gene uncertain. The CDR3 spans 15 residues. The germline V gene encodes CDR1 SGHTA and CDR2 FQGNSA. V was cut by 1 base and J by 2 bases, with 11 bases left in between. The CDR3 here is CASSLEGRSQETQYF. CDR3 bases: TGTGCCAGCAGCTTAGAAGGCAGGTCACAAGAGACCCAGTACTTC.

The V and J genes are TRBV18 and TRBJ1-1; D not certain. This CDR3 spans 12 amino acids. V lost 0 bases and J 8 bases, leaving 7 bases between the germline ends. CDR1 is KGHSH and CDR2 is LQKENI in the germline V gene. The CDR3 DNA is TGTGCCAGCTCACCACCGACGGGGGAAGCTTTCTTT. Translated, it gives CASSPPTGEAFF. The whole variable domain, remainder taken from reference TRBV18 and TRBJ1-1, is NAGVMQNPRHLVRRRGQEARLRCSPMKGHSHVYWYRQLPEEGLKFMVYLQKENIIDESGMPKERFSAEFPKEGPSILRIQQVVRGDSAAYFCASSPPTGEAFFGQGTRLTVV.

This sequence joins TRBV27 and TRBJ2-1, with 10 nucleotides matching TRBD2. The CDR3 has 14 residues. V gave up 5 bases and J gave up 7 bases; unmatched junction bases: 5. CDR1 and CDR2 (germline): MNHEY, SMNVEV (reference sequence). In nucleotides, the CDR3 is TGTGCCAGCAGTGGGCTAGCGGGGGAAAATGAGCAGTTCTTC. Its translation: CASSGLAGENEQFF.

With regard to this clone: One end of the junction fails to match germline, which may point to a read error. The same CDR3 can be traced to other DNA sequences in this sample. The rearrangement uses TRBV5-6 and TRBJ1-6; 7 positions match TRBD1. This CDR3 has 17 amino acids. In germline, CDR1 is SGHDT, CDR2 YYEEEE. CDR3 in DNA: TGTGCCAGTAGCTTGGCCCAGACAGGGCGGCGGAATTCACCCCTCCACTTT. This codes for CASSLAQTGRRNSPLHF.

The CDR3 here is CASSLRQADTEAFF. The CDR3 DNA reads as TGTGCCAGCAGTTTAAGACAGGCGGACACTGAAGCTTTCTTT. This chain connects TRBV27 to TRBJ1-1, with a tentative D call TRBD1 (6 bases). V was shortened by 2 bases and J by 3 bases, with 10 bases between the two germline ends. Germline values: CDR1 MNHEY, CDR2 SMNVEV (reference sequence). The CDR3 is made up of 14 amino acids.

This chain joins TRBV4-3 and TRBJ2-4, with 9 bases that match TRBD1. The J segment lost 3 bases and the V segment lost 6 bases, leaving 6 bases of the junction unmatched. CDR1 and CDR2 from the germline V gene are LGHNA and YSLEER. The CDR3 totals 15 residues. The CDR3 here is CASRPGTGSKNIQYF. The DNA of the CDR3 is TGCGCCAGCAGACCCGGGACAGGGAGCAAAAACATTCAGTACTTC.